The 5 T cell receptor beta chains below were found in one sample sequenced in a study of T cell repertoires in cytomegalovirus infection (dated by TCRdb to the late 2010s). The meaning of the sample's treatment or condition label: in vitro stimulation with specific CMV peptide epitopes to enrich CMV-specific T cells. Their antigens remain unidentified. TCRdb shows the sequencer as Illumina HiSeq 1500. TCRdb trimmed public reads at Q25 via fastp, called clones via MiXCR and kept in-frame beta chains. Duplicate CDR3 protein sequences are folded into a single record with the most common DNA and genes. Recorded for this sample are about 920,000 distinct CDR3 sequences; approximately 30% of them occurred a single time. The ten largest clones add up to roughly 12% of the sample. This sample comprised cultured CD8+ T cells from PBMCs, obtained from culture after CMV antigen stimulation. The receptors derive from a human donor in good health (CMV status not recorded). Some clones in this sample may be carry-over from other donors' samples.

The sample holds a few counts of this clonotype. This sequence joins TRBV6-5 and TRBJ1-4; perhaps TRBD1 as D (5 bases). CDR1 is MNHEY, CDR2 SVGAGI, per germline. V was shortened by 4 bases and J by 6 bases, with 24 bases between the two germline ends. This CDR3 region has 18 residues. The CDR3 nucleotides are TGTGCCAGCAGTTCAGTCGGGGCTCACAAACGCGGGGATGAAAAACTGTTTTTT. It yields the protein CASSSVGAHKRGDEKLFF.

This clonotype was observed a few times. The J gene is TRBJ2-1, the V gene TRBV11-2, with 10 bases that match TRBD2. CDR1 SGHAT and CDR2 FQNNGV come from the germline V gene. J gave up 8 bases and V 1 base, and 5 bases lay outside the gene matches. The CDR3 is made up of 15 amino acids. CDR3 protein: CASSLVSGGFDEQFF. The CDR3 nucleotides are TGTGCCAGCAGCTTAGTTAGCGGGGGGTTCGATGAGCAGTTCTTC. Full variable domain (missing parts from reference TRBV11-2 and TRBJ2-1): EAGVAQSPRYKIIEKRQSVAFWCNPISGHATLYWYQQILGQGPKLLIQFQNNGVVDDSQLPKDRFSAERLKGVDSTLKIQPAKLEDSAVYLCASSLVSGGFDEQFFGPGTRLTVL.

V usage is TRBV7-6 and J usage is TRBJ1-1; TRBD1 matches 9 bases. The germline V gene encodes CDR1 SGHVS and CDR2 FNYEAQ. This CDR3 contains 14 residues. Trimming removed 5 bases from V and 3 bases from J; junction bases left unmatched: 4. The CDR3 DNA reads as TGTGCCAGCAGCACAGGGGGCGAGTACACTGAAGCTTTCTTT. Translating gives CASSTGGEYTEAFF.

This chain links TRBV7-9 with TRBJ2-3; D is perhaps TRBD1 (5 bases). The CDR3 extends over 16 amino acids. CDR1 is SEHNR, CDR2 FQNEAQ, per germline (reference sequence). Trimming shortened V by 3 bases and J by 4 bases, and 17 bases separated the two germline ends. CDR3 sequence reads: CASSFDGQGVADTQYF. CDR3 DNA sequence: TGTGCCAGCAGCTTCGACGGGCAGGGTGTGGCAGATACGCAGTATTTT.

The CDR3 coding sequence is TGCAGTGCTAGAGATCCGGCCAGCAATCAGCCCCAGCATTTT. Protein: CSARDPASNQPQHF. This rearrangement joins TRBV20-1 to TRBJ1-5; D is undetermined. The germline gives CDR1 DFQATT, CDR2 SNEGSKA (reference sequence). V was trimmed by 0 bases and J by 1 base, leaving 7 bases between them. CDR3 length: 14 amino acids.